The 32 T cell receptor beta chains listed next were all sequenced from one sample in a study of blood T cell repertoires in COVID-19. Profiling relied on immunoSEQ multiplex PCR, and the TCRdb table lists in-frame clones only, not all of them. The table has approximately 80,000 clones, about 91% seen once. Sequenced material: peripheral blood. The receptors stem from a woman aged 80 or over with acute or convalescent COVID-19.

The CDR3 region is CASSPPTGYEQYF. The CDR3 bases are TGTGCCAGCTCACCGCCCACCGGGTACGAGCAGTACTTC. The chain links TRBV18 to TRBJ2-7, with D uncertain. CDR1 KGHSH and CDR2 LQKENI come from the germline V gene. This CDR3 comprises 13 residues. Trimming took off 3 bases at V and 4 bases at J, with 10 bases between the two ends.

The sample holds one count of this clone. The CDR3 sequence: CAWSARAEAFF. The CDR3 nucleotides are TGTGCCTGGAGTGCCCGCGCTGAAGCTTTCTTT. This chain joins TRBV30 and TRBJ1-1, with D hard to call. Germline V gene sequence: CDR1 GTSNPN, CDR2 SVGIG (reference sequence). This CDR3 is 11 amino acids long. The V end was cut by 1 base, the J end by 6 bases, with 6 bases between.

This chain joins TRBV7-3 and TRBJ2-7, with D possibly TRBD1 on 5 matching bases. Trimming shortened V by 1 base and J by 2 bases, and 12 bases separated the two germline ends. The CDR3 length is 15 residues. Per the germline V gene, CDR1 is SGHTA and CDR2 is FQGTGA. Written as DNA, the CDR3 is TGTGCCAGCAGCTTAAGGGGCGGTTTACCCTACGAGCAGTACTTC. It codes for CASSLRGGLPYEQYF.

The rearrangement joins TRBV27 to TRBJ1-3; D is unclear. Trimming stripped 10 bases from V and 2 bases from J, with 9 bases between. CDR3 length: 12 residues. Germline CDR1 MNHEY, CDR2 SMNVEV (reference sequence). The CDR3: CATTGPGNTIYF. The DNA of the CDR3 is TGTGCCACCACCGGTCCTGGAAACACCATATATTTT.

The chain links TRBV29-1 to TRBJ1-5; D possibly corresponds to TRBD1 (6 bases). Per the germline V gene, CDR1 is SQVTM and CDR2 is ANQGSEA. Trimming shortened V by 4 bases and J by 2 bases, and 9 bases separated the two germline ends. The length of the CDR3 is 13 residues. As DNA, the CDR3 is TGCAGCGTTGCGGACAGAGGCAATCAGCCCCAGCATTTT. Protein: CSVADRGNQPQHF.

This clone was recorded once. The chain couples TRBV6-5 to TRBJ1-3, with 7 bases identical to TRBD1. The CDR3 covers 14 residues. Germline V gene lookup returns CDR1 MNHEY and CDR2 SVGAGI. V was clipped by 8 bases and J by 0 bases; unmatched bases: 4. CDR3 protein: CASSDRSSGNTIYF. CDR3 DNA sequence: TGTGCCAGCTCGGACAGGAGCTCTGGAAACACCATATATTTT.

For the CDR3, the DNA is TGTGCCAGCAGCGATAATGGACAGTTTGGATATAGCAATCAGCCCCAGCATTTT. Protein product: CASSDNGQFGYSNQPQHF. V usage is TRBV7-9 and J usage is TRBJ1-5; D might be TRBD1 (6 bases). Germline CDR1 is SEHNR and CDR2 is FQNEAQ (reference sequence). V was clipped by 5 bases and J by 0 bases, with 20 bases between them. The length of the CDR3 is 18 residues.

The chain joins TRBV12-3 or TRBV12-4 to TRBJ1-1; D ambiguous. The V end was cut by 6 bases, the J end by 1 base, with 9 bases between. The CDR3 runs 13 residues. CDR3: CASSLRGNTEAFF. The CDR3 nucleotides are TGTGCCAGCAGCCTTCGGGGGAACACTGAAGCTTTCTTT.

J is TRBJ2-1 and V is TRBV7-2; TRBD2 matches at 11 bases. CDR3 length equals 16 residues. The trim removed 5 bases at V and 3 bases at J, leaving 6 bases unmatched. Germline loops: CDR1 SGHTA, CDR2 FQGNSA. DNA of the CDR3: TGTGCCAGCAGCATTAATAGCGGGAGGGTCTACAATGAGCAGTTCTTC. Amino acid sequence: CASSINSGRVYNEQFF.

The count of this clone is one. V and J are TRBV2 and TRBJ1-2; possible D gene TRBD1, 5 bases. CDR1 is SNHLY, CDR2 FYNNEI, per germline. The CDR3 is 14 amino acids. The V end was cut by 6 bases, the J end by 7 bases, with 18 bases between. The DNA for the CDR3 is TGTGCCAGCAGCATGGGGCAGGAATGGGGTGGCTACACCTTC. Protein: CASSMGQEWGGYTF.

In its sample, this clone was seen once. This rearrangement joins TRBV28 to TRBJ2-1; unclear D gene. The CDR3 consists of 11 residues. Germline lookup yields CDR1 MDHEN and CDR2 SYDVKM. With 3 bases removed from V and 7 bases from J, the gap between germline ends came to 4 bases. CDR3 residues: CASSFRNEQFF. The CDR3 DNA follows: TGTGCCAGCAGTTTCCGGAATGAGCAGTTCTTC. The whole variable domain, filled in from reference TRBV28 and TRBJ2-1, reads DVKVTQSSRYLVKRTGEKVFLECVQDMDHENMFWYRQDPGLGLRLIYFSYDVKMKEKGDIPEGYSVSREKKERFSLILESASTNQTSMYLCASSFRNEQFFGPGTRLTVL.

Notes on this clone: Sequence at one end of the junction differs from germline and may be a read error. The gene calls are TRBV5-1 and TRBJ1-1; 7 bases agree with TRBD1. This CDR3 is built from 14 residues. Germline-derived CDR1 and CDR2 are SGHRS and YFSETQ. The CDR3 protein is CASTLTGKNSEAFF. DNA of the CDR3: TGCGCCAGCACCCTGACAGGGAAGAACAGTGAAGCTTTCTTT. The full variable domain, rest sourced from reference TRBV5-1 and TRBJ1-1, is KAGVTQTPRYLIKTRGQQVTLSCSPISGHRSVSWYQQTPGQGLQFLFEYFSETQRNKGNFPGRFSGRQFSNSRSEMNVSTLELGDSALYLCASTLTGKNSEAFFGQGTRLTVV.

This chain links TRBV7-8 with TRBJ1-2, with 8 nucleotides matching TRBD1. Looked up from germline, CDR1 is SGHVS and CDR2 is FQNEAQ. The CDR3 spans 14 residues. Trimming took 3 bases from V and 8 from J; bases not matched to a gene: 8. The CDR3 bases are TGTGCCAGCAGCTTGGACAGGGTTGCGAGGGGCTACACCTTC. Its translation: CASSLDRVARGYTF.

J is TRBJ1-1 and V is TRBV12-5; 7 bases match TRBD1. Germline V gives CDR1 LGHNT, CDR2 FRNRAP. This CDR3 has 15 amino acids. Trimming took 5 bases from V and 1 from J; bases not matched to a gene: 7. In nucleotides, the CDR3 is TGTGCTAGTGGTCCACCCCGGGACAGGAACACTGAAGCTTTCTTT. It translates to CASGPPRDRNTEAFF.

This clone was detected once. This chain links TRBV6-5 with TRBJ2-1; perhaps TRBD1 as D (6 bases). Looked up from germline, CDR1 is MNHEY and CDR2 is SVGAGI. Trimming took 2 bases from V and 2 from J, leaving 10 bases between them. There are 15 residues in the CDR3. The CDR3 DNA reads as TGTGCCAGCAGTTACCGGGACACCGCCTACAATGAGCAGTTCTTC. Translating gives CASSYRDTAYNEQFF.

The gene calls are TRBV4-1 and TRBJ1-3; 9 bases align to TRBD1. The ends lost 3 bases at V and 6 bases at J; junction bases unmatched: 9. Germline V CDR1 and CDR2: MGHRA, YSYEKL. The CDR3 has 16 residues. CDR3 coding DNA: TGCGCCAGCAGCCAGGATACCGGGACAGGGAAAAACACCATATATTTT. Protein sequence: CASSQDTGTGKNTIYF.

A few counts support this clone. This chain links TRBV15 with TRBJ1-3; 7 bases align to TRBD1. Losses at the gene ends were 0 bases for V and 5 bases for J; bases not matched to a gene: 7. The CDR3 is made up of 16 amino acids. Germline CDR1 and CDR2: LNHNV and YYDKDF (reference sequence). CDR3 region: CATSREEGARRNTIYF. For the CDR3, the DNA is TGTGCCACCAGCAGAGAAGAGGGGGCGCGTAGAAACACCATATATTTT.

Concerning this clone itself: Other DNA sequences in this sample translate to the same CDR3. The CDR3 bases are TGTGCCAGCAGTGGGGGCCACCTCAACACTGAAGCTTTCTTT. It encodes CASSGGHLNTEAFF. This chain joins TRBV9 and TRBJ1-1, with D tentatively TRBD1 (6 bases). The CDR3 sequence is 14 residues long. Germline V gives CDR1 SGDLS, CDR2 YYNGEE. Deletions cut 5 bases from V and 2 bases from J, with 13 bases between.

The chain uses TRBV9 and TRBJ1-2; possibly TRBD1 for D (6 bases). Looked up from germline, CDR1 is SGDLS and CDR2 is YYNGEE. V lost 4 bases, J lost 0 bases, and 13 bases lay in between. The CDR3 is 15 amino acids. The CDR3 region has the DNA TGTGCCAGCAGCCCAAGGACAGATTCTAACTATGGCTACACCTTC. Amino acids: CASSPRTDSNYGYTF.

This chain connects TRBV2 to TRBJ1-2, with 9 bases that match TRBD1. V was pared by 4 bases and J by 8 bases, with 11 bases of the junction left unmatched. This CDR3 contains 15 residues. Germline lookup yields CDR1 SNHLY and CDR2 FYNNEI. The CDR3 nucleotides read TGTGCCAGCAGTGGGGTTGACAGGGGGTCCCACGGCTACACCTTC. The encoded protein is CASSGVDRGSHGYTF.

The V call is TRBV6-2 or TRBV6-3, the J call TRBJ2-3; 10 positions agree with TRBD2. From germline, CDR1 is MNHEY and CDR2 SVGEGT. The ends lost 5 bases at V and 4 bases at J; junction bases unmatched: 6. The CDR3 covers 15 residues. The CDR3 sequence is CASSQAGGPADTQYF. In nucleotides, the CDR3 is TGTGCCAGCAGTCAAGCGGGAGGGCCGGCAGATACGCAGTATTTT.

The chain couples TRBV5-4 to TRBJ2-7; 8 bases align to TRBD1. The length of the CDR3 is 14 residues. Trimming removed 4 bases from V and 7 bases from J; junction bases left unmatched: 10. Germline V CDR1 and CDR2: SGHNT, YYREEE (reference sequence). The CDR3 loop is CASSIGTGLWEQYF. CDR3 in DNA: TGTGCCAGCAGCATCGGGACAGGCCTTTGGGAGCAGTACTTC.

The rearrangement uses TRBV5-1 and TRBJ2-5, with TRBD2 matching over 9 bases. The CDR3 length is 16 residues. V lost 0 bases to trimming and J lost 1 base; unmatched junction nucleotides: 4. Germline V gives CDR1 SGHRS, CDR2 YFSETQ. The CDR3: CASSLGASGAQETQYF. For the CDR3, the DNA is TGCGCCAGCAGCTTGGGGGCTAGCGGGGCCCAAGAGACCCAGTACTTC.

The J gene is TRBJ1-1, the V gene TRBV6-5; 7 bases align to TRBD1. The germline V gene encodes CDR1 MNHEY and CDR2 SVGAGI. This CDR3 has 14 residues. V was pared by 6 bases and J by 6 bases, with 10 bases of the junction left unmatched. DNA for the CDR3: TGTGCCAGCAGACCGAATAGACAGGGTGCTGAAGCTTTCTTT. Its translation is CASRPNRQGAEAFF.

CDR3 loop: CATSRAVGTTHNQPQHF. The CDR3 DNA reads as TGTGCCACCAGCAGAGCCGTCGGGACAACCCACAATCAGCCCCAGCATTTT. V gene TRBV15 combines with J gene TRBJ1-5, with a possible D match to TRBD1 (6 bases). CDR1 and CDR2 from the germline V gene are LNHNV and YYDKDF (reference sequence). V lost 1 base and J 3 bases, leaving 16 bases between the germline ends. The CDR3 covers 17 residues. The full variable domain, with the rest looked up from reference TRBV15 and TRBJ1-5, is DAMVIQNPRYQVTQFGKPVTLSCSQTLNHNVMYWYQQKSSQAPKLLFHYYDKDFNNEADTPDNFQSRRPNTSFCFLDIRSPGLGDTAMYLCATSRAVGTTHNQPQHFGDGTRLSIL.

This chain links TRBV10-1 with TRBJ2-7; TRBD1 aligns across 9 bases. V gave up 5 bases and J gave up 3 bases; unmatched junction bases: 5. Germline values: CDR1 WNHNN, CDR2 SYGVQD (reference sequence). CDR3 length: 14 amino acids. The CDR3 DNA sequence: TGCGCCAGCAGTCCTGACAGGGGGAGCTACGAGCAGTACTTC. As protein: CASSPDRGSYEQYF.

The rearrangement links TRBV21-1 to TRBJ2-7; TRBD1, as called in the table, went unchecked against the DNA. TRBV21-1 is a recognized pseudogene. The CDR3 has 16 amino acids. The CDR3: CASSKGGQDTDYEQYF. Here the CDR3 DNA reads TGTGCCAGCAGCAAAGGGGGACAGGACACAGACTACGAGCAGTACTTC.

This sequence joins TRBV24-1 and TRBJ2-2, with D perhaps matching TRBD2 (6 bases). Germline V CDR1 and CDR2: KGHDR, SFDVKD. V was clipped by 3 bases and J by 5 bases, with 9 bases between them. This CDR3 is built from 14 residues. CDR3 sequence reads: CATSDGGSTGELFF. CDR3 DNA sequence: TGTGCCACCAGTGATGGGGGGAGTACCGGGGAGCTGTTTTTT.

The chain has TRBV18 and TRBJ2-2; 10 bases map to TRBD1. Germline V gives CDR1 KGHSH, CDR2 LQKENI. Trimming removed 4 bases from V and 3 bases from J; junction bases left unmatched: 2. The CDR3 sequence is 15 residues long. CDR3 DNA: TGTGCCAGCTCACGACAGGGGGCGTACACCGGGGAGCTGTTTTTT. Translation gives CASSRQGAYTGELFF.

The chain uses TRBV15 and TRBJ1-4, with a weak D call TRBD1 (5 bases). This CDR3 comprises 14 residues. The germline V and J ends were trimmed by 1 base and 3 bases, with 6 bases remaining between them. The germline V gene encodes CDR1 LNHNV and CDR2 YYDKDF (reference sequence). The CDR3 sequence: CATSRARANEKLFF. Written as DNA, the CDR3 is TGTGCCACCAGCAGAGCCAGGGCTAATGAAAAACTGTTTTTT.

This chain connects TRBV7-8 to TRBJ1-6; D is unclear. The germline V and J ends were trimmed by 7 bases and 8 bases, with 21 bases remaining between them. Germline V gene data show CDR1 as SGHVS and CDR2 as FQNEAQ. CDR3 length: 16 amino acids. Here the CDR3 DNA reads TGTGCCAGCAAACCTGGAACCGGAAATCGGGATTCACCCCTCCACTTT. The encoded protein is CASKPGTGNRDSPLHF. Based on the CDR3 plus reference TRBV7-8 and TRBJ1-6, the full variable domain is GAGVSQSPRYKVAKRGQDVALRCDPISGHVSLFWYQQALGQGPEFLTYFQNEAQLDKSGLPSDRFFAERPEGSVSTLKIQRTQQEDSAVYLCASKPGTGNRDSPLHFGNGTRLTVT.

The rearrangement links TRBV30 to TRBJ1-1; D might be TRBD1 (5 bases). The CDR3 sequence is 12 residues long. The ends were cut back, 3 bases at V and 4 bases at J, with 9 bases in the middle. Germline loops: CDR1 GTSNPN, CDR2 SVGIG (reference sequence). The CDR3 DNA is TGTGCCTGGAGCGGTGACAGCACTGAAGCTTTCTTT. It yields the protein CAWSGDSTEAFF.